The entry below gives a single TCR beta chain sequence along with its context. The V end lost 3 bases, the J end lost 5 bases, and 10 bases lay between the germline ends. This CDR3 comprises 13 residues. In germline, CDR1 is DFQATT, CDR2 SNEGSKA (reference sequence). This entry comes from a study of blood T cells in healthy people across ages. The total RNA that was extracted per sample amounted to at least 6 micrograms. A second 7 to 11 cycle PCR used barcoded and J-beta primers. TCRdb reprocessed the 5' RACE reads with MiXCR, giving one entry per CDR3 protein. The data hold roughly 500,000 distinct CDR3 sequences, with 27% observed a single time.

This sequence joins TRBV20-1 and TRBJ2-2; D remains ambiguous. This sequence originates from a woman between 65 and 79 years old in good health. Sequenced sample: blood. The CDR3 region is CSARKFQTGELFF. For the CDR3, the DNA is TGCAGTGCTAGGAAATTCCAAACCGGGGAGCTGTTTTTT.